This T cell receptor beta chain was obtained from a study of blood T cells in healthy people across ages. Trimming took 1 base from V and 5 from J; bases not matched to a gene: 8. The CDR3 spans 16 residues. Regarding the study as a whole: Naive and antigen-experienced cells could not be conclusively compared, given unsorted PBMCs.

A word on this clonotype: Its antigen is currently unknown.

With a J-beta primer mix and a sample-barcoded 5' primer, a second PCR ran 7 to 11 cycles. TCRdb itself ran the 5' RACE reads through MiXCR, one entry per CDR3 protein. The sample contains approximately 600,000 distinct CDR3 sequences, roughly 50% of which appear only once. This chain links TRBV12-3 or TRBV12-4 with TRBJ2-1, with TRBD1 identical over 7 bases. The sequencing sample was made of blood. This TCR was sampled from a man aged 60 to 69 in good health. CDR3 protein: CASSLVGTDWHNEQFF. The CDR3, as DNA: TGTGCCAGCAGTTTAGTGGGGACAGATTGGCACAATGAGCAGTTCTTC.